This T cell receptor beta chain was identified in a study of cytomegalovirus exposure and HLA in healthy donors. The primer mix had 60 Vbeta and 13 Jbeta primers. Data came from immunoSEQ multiplex PCR; TCRdb stores just in-frame clones and leaves some out. The table has around 200,000 clones, roughly 80% seen once. This TCR derives from a girl aged 2-9 years in good health and CMV-seronegative. The source material was PBMCs.

DNA of the CDR3: TGCGCCAGCGCCGTCCGGACAGATACGCAGTATTTT. Amino acids: CASAVRTDTQYF. The chain uses TRBV5-1 and TRBJ2-3; D remains unclear. The germline CDR1 and CDR2 sequences are SGHRS and YFSETQ. The length of the CDR3 is 12 residues. Trimming removed 7 bases from V and 3 bases from J, with 9 bases in between.